The next 2 T cell receptor beta chains were all read from a single sample in a study of T-cell memory formation after mild COVID-19. TCRdb reprocessed the 5' RACE reads via MiXCR and lists one record per CDR3 protein. The data show about half a million distinct CDR3 sequences, 15% to 20% seen once. Input material: PBMCs or a T cell subset sorted from them (not recorded which). These receptors all come from an adult woman who had mild COVID-19 (a few samples of this study predate the infection). Cell type and time point are not known.

This clonotype came up many times. The CDR3 region is CASSDGTSPTDTQYF. The DNA of the CDR3 is TGTGCCAGCAGTGATGGGACTAGCCCCACAGATACGCAGTATTTT. The V call is TRBV2, the J call TRBJ2-3; 9 nucleotides align to TRBD2. The CDR3 is made up of 15 amino acids. Germline assignment: CDR1 SNHLY and CDR2 FYNNEI. J gave up 2 bases and V 3 bases, and 3 bases lay outside the gene matches. Full variable domain (rest looked up from reference TRBV2 and TRBJ2-3): EPEVTQTPSHQVTQMGQEVILRCVPISNHLYFYWYRQILGQKVEFLVSFYNNEISEKSEIFDDQFSVERPDGSNFTLKIRSTKLEDSAMYFCASSDGTSPTDTQYFGPGTRLTVL.

The rearrangement joins TRBV18 to TRBJ2-3; TRBD1 matches 9 bases. The CDR3 extends over 16 amino acids. The ends lost 1 base at V and 6 bases at J; junction bases unmatched: 8. CDR1 and CDR2 (germline): KGHSH, LQKENI. This CDR3 is CASSPLSGQGRDTQYF. CDR3 sequence (DNA): TGTGCCAGCTCACCACTCTCGGGACAGGGAAGGGATACGCAGTATTTT.